A selection of T cell receptor beta chains follows, all from one sample in a study of T cells in Graves' hyperthyroidism and ophthalmopathy. TCRdb re-derived calls from the multiplex PCR reads in MiXCR, one entry per CDR3 protein. The data hold over 500,000 distinct CDR3 sequences, with 46% observed a single time. The sequenced sample consisted of peripheral blood or thyroid tissue (not recorded which). All receptors come from an adult woman with Graves' disease, either hyperthyroidism or ophthalmopathy (not recorded which). CDR3s include the opening cysteine and the closing phenylalanine or tryptophan. The D gene is left open where the match is weak.

v_call: TRBV7-2
d_call: .
j_call: TRBJ1-1
cdr3_aa: CATSTPVRGPRAEAFF

v_call: TRBV12-3/TRBV12-4
d_call: .
j_call: TRBJ2-7
cdr3_aa: CASSSAGTYEQYF

v_call: TRBV5-4
d_call: .
j_call: TRBJ1-4
cdr3_aa: CASSSGLTTNEKLFF

v_call: TRBV7-2
d_call: TRBD2
j_call: TRBJ2-7
cdr3_aa: CASTPGLAERYEQYF

v_call: TRBV7-8
d_call: TRBD2
j_call: TRBJ2-7
cdr3_aa: CARDLAGTSFYEQYF

v_call: TRBV19
d_call: .
j_call: TRBJ1-1
cdr3_aa: CASFTDMNTEAFF

v_call: TRBV6-6
d_call: .
j_call: TRBJ1-2
cdr3_aa: CASSLGGVTYGYTF

v_call: TRBV5-6
d_call: TRBD2
j_call: TRBJ2-5
cdr3_aa: CASPGVPVLAGDETQYF

v_call: TRBV29-1
d_call: TRBD2
j_call: TRBJ2-7
cdr3_aa: CSPRERPYEQYF

v_call: TRBV7-2
d_call: .
j_call: TRBJ2-7
cdr3_aa: CASSLVSWGREYF

v_call: TRBV20-1
d_call: TRBD1
j_call: TRBJ1-2
cdr3_aa: CSAYTRDTTGTGVYTF

v_call: TRBV28
d_call: TRBD2
j_call: TRBJ2-7
cdr3_aa: CASGRATYEQYF

v_call: TRBV5-1
d_call: TRBD1
j_call: TRBJ2-2
cdr3_aa: CASSWMGTANTGELFF

v_call: TRBV7-2
d_call: .
j_call: TRBJ1-5
cdr3_aa: CASSLDRVQPQHF

v_call: TRBV28
d_call: .
j_call: TRBJ2-2
cdr3_aa: CASSQFPFGTGELFF

v_call: TRBV5-6
d_call: .
j_call: TRBJ2-7
cdr3_aa: CASSFLAAPEQYF